Many counts were recorded for the clone carrying this T cell receptor (beta chain). Its target is unknown. With 1 base removed from V and 3 bases from J, the gap between germline ends came to 9 bases. The CDR3 totals 14 residues. CDR1 is MGHRA and CDR2 is YSYEKL in the germline V gene. Naive CD4+ cells had CD25+ Tregs removed. General study findings and limits: Tumor-infiltrating Treg TCR alpha and beta sequences overlapped most with tumor naive CD4+ T cells, then blood naive. Tumor memory CD4+ T cell TCR gene usage clustered with blood and lymph node memory CD4+ cells and lymph node naive CD4+ cells.

After constant-region reverse-primer amplification, full-length variable regions underwent semi-nested PCR with Nested Universal Primer A. TCRdb analysed the 5' RACE reads with MiXCR anew, one entry per CDR3 protein. The table shows about 46,000 distinct CDR3 sequences, with around 26% occurring only once. The rearrangement uses TRBV4-1 and TRBJ2-5, with D perhaps matching TRBD2 (6 bases). The sequencing sample was made of naive CD4+ T cells sorted from blood. The subset denotes: naive CD4+ T cells, CD4+CD45RA+CD25-. This TCR was sampled from a female donor with breast cancer. This chain's CDR3 is CASSQGGLEETQYF. The CDR3 DNA sequence: TGCGCCAGCAGCCAAGGGGGACTCGAAGAGACCCAGTACTTC.